The 25 T cell receptor beta chains presented below share a single source sample, sequenced in a study of tumor-infiltrating lymphocytes in primary liver carcinoma. TCR beta cDNA came from about 500 ng total RNA, primed with a constant-region primer. What produced the TCR beta libraries was three nested multiplex PCR rounds using slightly modified ARM-PCR. Each of the first two PCR rounds ran roughly 9 cycles with TRBV1-TRBV30 forward and C-beta reverse primers. TCRdb recomputed calls from the multiplex PCR reads with MiXCR, one row per CDR3 protein. The sample contains fewer than 350,000 distinct CDR3 sequences, 60% to 80% of which appear only once. Blood RNA originated from unsorted whole blood, with germline DNA additionally extracted. The specimen was peripheral blood. These receptors all stem from a man aged 35-49 years with primary liver carcinoma and hepatitis B virus infection.

Worth noting for this clonotype: A read error may explain this, as a much larger clone is one base away. This chain connects TRBV6-1 to TRBJ2-7; TRBD2 is a possible D gene (5 bases). This CDR3 contains 13 residues. From germline, CDR1 is MNHNS and CDR2 SASEGT. DNA of the CDR3: TGTGCCAGCACTTCGGGAAACTCCTACAAGCAGTACTTC. Translation: CASTSGNSYKQYF.

The chain couples TRBV10-3 to TRBJ2-1; no definite D call. The CDR3 spans 15 residues. The germline gives CDR1 ENHRY, CDR2 SYGVKD. V was clipped by 0 bases and J by 2 bases, with 8 bases between them. The CDR3 sequence: CAISESSGPYNEQFF. The CDR3 DNA sequence: TGTGCCATCAGTGAGTCGTCAGGACCCTACAATGAGCAGTTCTTC.

A note on this clonotype: Sequence at one end of the junction differs from germline and may be a read error. The chain carries TRBV12-3 or TRBV12-4 and TRBJ1-4; D uncertain. The CDR3 extends over 14 amino acids. The CDR3 sequence: CASSFIGFDEKLLF. CDR3 nucleotide sequence: TGTGCCAGCAGTTTTATCGGCTTCGATGAAAAACTGCTTTTT.

V and J are TRBV6-1 and TRBJ1-5; unclear D gene. Trimming stripped 8 bases from V and 2 bases from J, with 7 bases between. This CDR3 contains 12 residues. The germline V gene has CDR1 MNHNS and CDR2 SASEGT. The CDR3: CASWNGNQPQHF. DNA of the CDR3: TGTGCCAGCTGGAATGGCAATCAGCCCCAGCATTTT.

This clonotype was seen a handful of times. A much larger clone is a single base away; this may be a read error. The rearrangement links TRBV29-1 to TRBJ1-1; possible D gene TRBD1, 5 bases. Germline CDR1 reads SQVTM; CDR2 reads ANQGSEA. This CDR3 is 13 amino acids long. Trimming took 4 bases from V and 7 from J, leaving 16 bases between them. Here the CDR3 DNA reads TGCAGCGTTGTAAGGGACGAAGGCATTGAAGCTTTCTTT. Its protein product is CSVVRDEGIEAFF.

This clonotype was observed a handful of times. The rearrangement uses TRBV28 and TRBJ2-2; unclear D gene. Germline CDR1 MDHEN, CDR2 SYDVKM. V dropped 5 bases and J dropped 5 bases, with 12 bases sitting between them. This CDR3 is 14 amino acids long. This CDR3 is CASSRTGWTGELFF. CDR3 coding DNA: TGTGCCAGCAGTAGGACCGGGTGGACCGGGGAGCTGTTTTTT. The full variable domain, in which reference TRBV28 and TRBJ2-2 provide the parts outside the CDR3, is DVKVTQSSRYLVKRTGEKVFLECVQDMDHENMFWYRQDPGLGLRLIYFSYDVKMKEKGDIPEGYSVSREKKERFSLILESASTNQTSMYLCASSRTGWTGELFFGEGSRLTVL.

This clonotype was found a few times. V and J are TRBV11-2 and TRBJ1-6; D remains ambiguous. Germline-derived CDR1 and CDR2 are SGHAT and FQNNGV. The CDR3 covers 15 residues. V was pared by 1 base and J by 5 bases, with 9 bases between. The CDR3 reads CASSLGSGNNSPLHF. In DNA, the CDR3 is TGTGCCAGCAGCTTAGGGAGTGGCAATAATTCACCCCTCCACTTT.

This clonotype has a handful of counts. The V and J genes are TRBV6-5 and TRBJ2-3, with TRBD2 matching 11 bases. V was clipped by 6 bases and J by 4 bases; unmatched bases: 6. The CDR3 totals 15 residues. Germline V gene data show CDR1 as MNHEY and CDR2 as SVGAGI. The CDR3 nucleotides read TGTGCCAGCAGATCCGTAGCGGGAGGGGCAGATACGCAGTATTTT. It specifies CASRSVAGGADTQYF.

Regarding this clonotype: Since a much larger clone is just one base distant, this may be a read error. V and J are TRBV6-5 and TRBJ2-5; 7 bases align to TRBD2. The germline CDR1 and CDR2 sequences are MNHEY and SVGAGI. This CDR3 region has 14 residues. The CDR3 DNA reads as TGTGCCAGCAGTTTGAGGGGAGGGGATGAGAGCCAGTACTTC. Translation: CASSLRGGDESQYF.

The chain is built from TRBV11-2 and TRBJ2-1; TRBD1 or TRBD2 may be the D gene (6 bases each). Germline loops: CDR1 SGHAT, CDR2 FQNNGV. The CDR3 runs to 14 residues. V shed 5 bases and J shed 7 bases, with 15 bases lying between them. The CDR3 protein is CASSLGGLKNEQFF. Written as DNA, the CDR3 is TGTGCCAGCAGCCTAGGGGGGTTGAAGAATGAGCAGTTCTTC. The whole variable domain, filled in from reference TRBV11-2 and TRBJ2-1, reads EAGVAQSPRYKIIEKRQSVAFWCNPISGHATLYWYQQILGQGPKLLIQFQNNGVVDDSQLPKDRFSAERLKGVDSTLKIQPAKLEDSAVYLCASSLGGLKNEQFFGPGTRLTVL.

About this clonotype itself: This CDR3 fails to terminate in the conserved phenylalanine or tryptophan, so it likely reflects a read error. This chain's CDR3 is CASSLTGTSGTPEQYL. CDR3 coding DNA: TGCGCCAGCAGCCTAACCGGGACTAGCGGGACACCCGAGCAGTACTTA. V usage is TRBV5-1 and J usage is TRBJ2-7; 13 bases map to TRBD2. The V gene's germline CDR1 is SGHRS and CDR2 YFSETQ. The CDR3 is 16 residues long. The ends lost 4 bases at V and 6 bases at J; junction bases unmatched: 10.

About this clonotype itself: The CDR3 does not close with the conserved phenylalanine or tryptophan, likely indicating a read error. The rearrangement uses TRBV11-2 and TRBJ2-1, with D maybe TRBD2 (6 bases). The V end lost 4 bases, the J end lost 4 bases, and 20 bases lay between the germline ends. The CDR3 consists of 17 residues. Germline V gene data show CDR1 as SGHAT and CDR2 as FQNNGV. The CDR3 sequence: CASSSPGAGSRYNEQFS. The CDR3 region has the DNA TGTGCCAGCAGCTCCCCAGGTGCGGGATCGCGTTACAATGAGCAGTTCTCC.

The chain employs TRBV9 and TRBJ2-3, with D possibly TRBD2 on 5 matching bases. This CDR3 has 16 amino acids. V was trimmed by 3 bases and J by 5 bases, leaving 19 bases between them. Germline assignment: CDR1 SGDLS and CDR2 YYNGEE. The CDR3 protein is CASSEKGVSNIDTQYF. The CDR3 nucleotides are TGTGCCAGCAGCGAGAAGGGAGTCTCAAACATAGATACGCAGTATTTT.

Worth noting for this clonotype: The junction departs from germline at one end; a sequencing error may be responsible. V usage is TRBV12-3 or TRBV12-4 and J usage is TRBJ2-7; maybe TRBD1 (6 bases). The CDR3 spans 13 residues. CDR3 nucleotide sequence: TGTGTCAGCAGTGTGCAGGGGCCCTACGATCAGTACTTC. Protein sequence: CVSSVQGPYDQYF.

As for this clonotype: A much larger clone is a single base away; this may be a read error. The chain uses TRBV29-1 and TRBJ2-3; TRBD1 aligns across 9 bases. Germline trimming cut 6 bases from V and 5 bases from J; bases unmatched to any gene: 9. The CDR3 runs 14 residues. From germline, CDR1 is SQVTM and CDR2 ANQGSEA. The CDR3 loop is CSVPGQGWEDTQYF. The DNA for the CDR3 is TGCAGCGTCCCGGGACAGGGATGGGAAGATACGCAGTATTTT.

The chain is built from TRBV6-5 and TRBJ1-4, with D possibly matching TRBD1 (6 bases). Germline V gene data show CDR1 as MNHEY and CDR2 as SVGAGI. CDR3 length: 16 amino acids. Trimming left V 6 bases short and J 12 bases short, with 26 bases between. The CDR3 nucleotides are TGTGCCAGCAGGTCGCTGACAGGAGGCCATCCTGTGGAACTGTTTTTT. This translates into CASRSLTGGHPVELFF.

Worth noting for this clonotype: A much more abundant neighbour one base away suggests this may be a read error. The chain joins TRBV6-2 or TRBV6-3 to TRBJ1-2; D is unclear. The CDR3 loop spans 13 amino acids. Germline V gene data show CDR1 as MNHEY and CDR2 as SVGEGT. Here the CDR3 reads CTSSNGPFDGYTF. CDR3 nucleotide sequence: TGTACCAGCAGCAACGGCCCCTTCGATGGCTACACCTTC.

This clonotype is a singleton in its sample. A much larger clone differs by one base, so this may be a read error. The chain couples TRBV6-6 to TRBJ1-5; D ambiguous. The J call may be incorrect, as the DNA end agrees better with TRBJ2-3. Germline values: CDR1 MNHNY, CDR2 SVGAGI (reference sequence). The CDR3 spans 17 residues. CDR3 residues: CASSNPPGQFGNQPQYF. Here the CDR3 DNA reads TGTGCCAGCAGTAACCCTCCCGGTCAGTTCGGCAATCAGCCCCAGTATTTT.

With respect to this clonotype: No conserved phenylalanine or tryptophan is present at the end of the CDR3, so a read error is the likely explanation. Because the CDR3's place on the DNA is in doubt, the DNA is left out and the CDR3 is given as listed by TCRdb. The chain carries TRBV11-2 and TRBJ1-1; no DNA check was done on the table's D call, TRBD1. Counting both end residues, the CDR3 totals 15 amino acids. CDR1 is SGHAT, CDR2 FQNNGV, per germline. CDR3 amino acids: CASSRDGAKGTEASL.

This clonotype has only one observation. This sequence may be a read error, since a much larger clone differs from it by one base. The chain uses TRBV4-1 and TRBJ1-5; no definite D call. The V gene's germline CDR1 is MGHRA and CDR2 YSYEKL. The germline V and J ends were trimmed by 3 bases and 1 base, with 10 bases remaining between them. The CDR3 has 15 amino acids. The CDR3 region has the DNA TGCGCCAGCAGCCACGATGACGGGAGCAATCAGCCCCAGCATTTT. Protein sequence: CASSHDDGSNQPQHF.

For this clonotype: Being one base from a much bigger clone, this may be a read error. No conserved phenylalanine or tryptophan is present at the end of the CDR3, so a read error is the likely explanation. The chain joins TRBV5-4 to TRBJ2-3, with D perhaps TRBD2 (5 bases). This CDR3 contains 14 residues. Per the germline V gene, CDR1 is SGHNT and CDR2 is YYREEE (reference sequence). V gave up 4 bases and J gave up 0 bases, with 9 bases separating them. The CDR3: CASSTSGSTDTQYY. CDR3 DNA: TGTGCCAGCAGCACCTCGGGGAGCACAGATACGCAGTATTAT.

A single count supports this clonotype. Since a much larger clone is just one base distant, this may be a read error. V usage is TRBV10-3 and J usage is TRBJ1-2, with D possibly matching TRBD1 (5 bases). The ends were cut back, 4 bases at V and 4 bases at J, with 19 bases in the middle. This CDR3 region has 16 residues. The germline gives CDR1 ENHRY, CDR2 SYGVKD. For the CDR3, the DNA is TGTGCCATCAGTGCGTTGGCAGGGAAGGGCCCCTATGGCTACACCTTC. Translated: CAISALAGKGPYGYTF.

This clonotype was observed a single time. A much larger clone lies a single base off, so this may be a read error. The J gene is TRBJ1-5, the V gene TRBV28, with a tentative D call TRBD1 (6 bases). This CDR3 has 16 amino acids. Germline CDR1 is MDHEN and CDR2 is SYDVKM. CDR3 loop: CASSLYRAQLNPPQHF. In DNA form, the CDR3 reads TGTGCCAGCAGTTTATACAGGGCCCAACTCAATCCGCCCCAGCATTTT.

In regard to this clonotype: The junction and the germline gene differ at one end; a read error may be behind it. This rearrangement joins TRBV29-1 to TRBJ2-5; 9 bases are shared with TRBD1. In germline, CDR1 is SQVTM, CDR2 ANQGSEA. The CDR3 totals 13 residues. CDR3 loop: CSLGTGLGETQYF. DNA for the CDR3: TGTAGCCTCGGGACAGGGCTTGGCGAGACCCAGTACTTC. The full variable domain, its missing parts supplied by reference TRBV29-1 and TRBJ2-5, is SAVISQKPSRDICQRGTSLTIQCQVDSQVTMMFWYRQQPGQSLTLIATANQGSEATYESGFVIDKFPISRPNLTFSTLTVSNMSPEDSSIYLCSLGTGLGETQYFGPGTRLLVL.

This clonotype was counted once. Mismatch with germline at one junction end may stem from a read error. The chain carries TRBV5-4 and TRBJ2-5; 14 bases line up with TRBD2. The CDR3 runs to 17 residues. Germline loops: CDR1 SGHNT, CDR2 YYREEE (reference sequence). CDR3 DNA: TGTGCCTGCAGCTCGGCGGGGACTAGCGGGAGAGCAGAGACCCAGTACTTC. This encodes CACSSAGTSGRAETQYF.